This T cell receptor beta chain was captured by sequencing in a study of T cells in women clearing cervical HPV infection. Study as a whole: Case blood was drawn when the lesion was first found; control blood after infection became undetectable.

Sequencing used immunoSEQ multiplex PCR; TCRdb keeps in-frame clones, though not all of them. The table gives over 20,000 clones; the top ten clones make up about 9.1% of it. Overall study results and limits: CIN3+ cases had significantly higher TCR repertoire richness than controls, but evenness did not differ. TRBV6-7 relative abundance averaged about 0.1% in cases and 0.15% to 0.2% in controls.

All donors had a single incident cervical HPV16 infection, not prevalent. A note on this clone: Antigen: not known. The CDR3 end is not reached by the read, which stops 3 residues before it; the germline J gene fills it in.

The CDR3 has 12 residues. V shed 6 bases and J shed 8 bases, with 11 bases lying between them. Germline-derived CDR1 and CDR2 are SNHLY and FYNNEI. This sequence was found in a woman aged 18-70 years with a cervical HPV16 infection that either progressed to CIN3+ or cleared (not recorded which). Specimen: blood buffy coat. The chain couples TRBV2 to TRBJ1-3; no clear D. The sequenced CDR3 bases are TGTGCCAGCAGCGCCATTAGATACACC. Translating gives CASSAIRYT. The entire CDR3 reads CASSAIRYTIYF.